Listed below are T cell receptor beta chains from one sample, sequenced in a study of cytomegalovirus exposure and HLA in healthy donors. The protocol was immunoSEQ multiplex PCR, while the TCRdb copy is restricted to in-frame clones and leaves out a portion. The table records 110,000 to 150,000 clones, about 8.9% of them present only once. The sample comprised PBMCs. The receptors derive from a man aged 45 to 65 in good health and CMV-seronegative. Both conserved end residues are part of each CDR3. The order of the fields is clone size, V gene, D gene, J gene, CDR3 length, CDR3 protein, CDR3 DNA. The D gene is left open where the match is weak. The size of a clone is reported for some rows only, either as once, few or many, or as a class for expanded clones.

clone_size: -; v_call: TRBV19; d_call: -; j_call: TRBJ1-5; cdr3_length: 15; cdr3_aa: CASSIEGVSNQPQHF; cdr3_nt: TGTGCCAGTAGTATAGAAGGGGTCAGCAATCAGCCCCAGCATTTT
clone_size: -; v_call: TRBV2; d_call: TRBD1; j_call: TRBJ1-1; cdr3_length: 14; cdr3_aa: CASKINRGRFEAFF; cdr3_nt: TGTGCCAGCAAGATAAACAGGGGGCGGTTTGAAGCTTTCTTT
clone_size: -; v_call: TRBV7-2; d_call: TRBD2; j_call: TRBJ2-3; cdr3_length: 16; cdr3_aa: CASSLATSGGADTQYF; cdr3_nt: TGTGCCAGCAGCTTAGCGACTAGCGGGGGGGCAGATACGCAGTATTTT
clone_size: -; v_call: TRBV6-1; d_call: TRBD1; j_call: TRBJ1-1; cdr3_length: 13; cdr3_aa: CASRSGGWTEAFF; cdr3_nt: TGTGCCAGCAGATCAGGGGGCTGGACTGAAGCTTTCTTT
clone_size: -; v_call: TRBV7-9; d_call: TRBD1; j_call: TRBJ1-1; cdr3_length: 18; cdr3_aa: CASSSTSGTGTPNTEAFF; cdr3_nt: TGTGCCAGCAGCTCAACCTCCGGGACAGGGACTCCGAACACTGAAGCTTTCTTT
clone_size: few; v_call: TRBV7-3; d_call: TRBD1; j_call: TRBJ2-1; cdr3_length: 15; cdr3_aa: CASSPPGQGGNEQFF; cdr3_nt: TGTGCCAGCAGCCCGCCGGGACAGGGGGGAAATGAGCAGTTCTTC
clone_size: few; v_call: TRBV19; d_call: -; j_call: TRBJ1-2; cdr3_length: 13; cdr3_aa: CASTPGLGYGYTF; cdr3_nt: TGTGCCAGTACCCCAGGGCTGGGATATGGCTACACCTTC
clone_size: few; v_call: TRBV28; d_call: TRBD1; j_call: TRBJ2-5; cdr3_length: 17; cdr3_aa: CASSPYSADRGRETQYF; cdr3_nt: TGTGCCAGCAGTCCATACTCGGCGGACAGGGGGAGGGAGACCCAGTACTTC
clone_size: few; v_call: TRBV5-8; d_call: -; j_call: TRBJ1-5; cdr3_length: 16; cdr3_aa: CASSLRAGYSNQPQHF; cdr3_nt: TGTGCCAGCAGCTTGAGGGCAGGGTATAGCAATCAGCCCCAGCATTTT
clone_size: few; v_call: TRBV28; d_call: TRBD1; j_call: TRBJ2-3; cdr3_length: 13; cdr3_aa: CASSPQGADTQYF; cdr3_nt: TGTGCCAGCAGCCCCCAGGGGGCAGATACGCAGTATTTT
clone_size: few; v_call: TRBV5-6; d_call: -; j_call: TRBJ1-5; cdr3_length: 15; cdr3_aa: CASSLSKYEDQPQHF; cdr3_nt: TGTGCCAGCAGCTTAAGTAAGTATGAGGATCAGCCCCAGCATTTT
clone_size: few; v_call: TRBV7-2; d_call: TRBD2; j_call: TRBJ2-5; cdr3_length: 15; cdr3_aa: CASRPSGSAGETQYF; cdr3_nt: TGTGCCAGCAGACCTAGCGGGAGCGCCGGAGAGACCCAGTACTTC
clone_size: few; v_call: TRBV27; d_call: TRBD2; j_call: TRBJ2-1; cdr3_length: 13; cdr3_aa: CATGRGSYNEQFF; cdr3_nt: TGTGCCACCGGGAGGGGCTCCTACAATGAGCAGTTCTTC
clone_size: few; v_call: TRBV5-1; d_call: TRBD1; j_call: TRBJ1-4; cdr3_length: 14; cdr3_aa: CASSQRQGGGKLFF; cdr3_nt: TGCGCCAGCAGCCAACGACAGGGGGGGGGAAAACTGTTTTTT
clone_size: -; v_call: TRBV6-1; d_call: TRBD1; j_call: TRBJ1-5; cdr3_length: 15; cdr3_aa: CASSDEGQGSQPQHF; cdr3_nt: TGTGCCAGCAGTGACGAGGGACAGGGTTCTCAGCCCCAGCATTTT
clone_size: few; v_call: TRBV6-5; d_call: -; j_call: TRBJ2-7; cdr3_length: 13; cdr3_aa: CASSTPGRTEQYF; cdr3_nt: TGTGCCAGCAGTACCCCGGGGAGGACCGAGCAGTACTTC
clone_size: -; v_call: TRBV6-1; d_call: TRBD2; j_call: TRBJ2-4; cdr3_length: 14; cdr3_aa: CASWTSGSTNIQYF; cdr3_nt: TGTGCCAGCTGGACTAGCGGGTCGACAAACATTCAGTACTTC
clone_size: -; v_call: TRBV10-1; d_call: -; j_call: TRBJ1-6; cdr3_length: 13; cdr3_aa: CASSETGDSPLHF; cdr3_nt: TGCGCCAGCAGTGAAACAGGAGATTCACCCCTCCACTTT
clone_size: few; v_call: TRBV30; d_call: -; j_call: TRBJ1-5; cdr3_length: 14; cdr3_aa: CAWSVYGGNQPQHF; cdr3_nt: TGTGCCTGGAGTGTCTACGGGGGCAATCAGCCCCAGCATTTT
clone_size: -; v_call: TRBV5-1; d_call: -; j_call: TRBJ1-1; cdr3_length: 13; cdr3_aa: CASSFNRETEAFF; cdr3_nt: TGCGCCAGCAGCTTCAATCGGGAGACTGAAGCTTTCTTT
clone_size: -; v_call: TRBV5-1; d_call: -; j_call: TRBJ1-1; cdr3_length: 14; cdr3_aa: CASSPGHGNTEAFF; cdr3_nt: TGCGCCAGCAGCCCTGGACACGGTAACACTGAAGCTTTCTTT
clone_size: few; v_call: TRBV6-1; d_call: TRBD1; j_call: TRBJ1-5; cdr3_length: 14; cdr3_aa: CASSRTGGDQPQHF; cdr3_nt: TGTGCCAGCTCAAGGACAGGGGGTGATCAGCCCCAGCATTTT
clone_size: -; v_call: TRBV7-6; d_call: TRBD2; j_call: TRBJ2-3; cdr3_length: 16; cdr3_aa: CASSARLAGGGDTQYF; cdr3_nt: TGTGCCAGCAGCGCCCGACTAGCGGGAGGCGGGGATACGCAGTATTTT
clone_size: -; v_call: TRBV15; d_call: TRBD1; j_call: TRBJ2-1; cdr3_length: 16; cdr3_aa: CATSRQTTGGLNEQFF; cdr3_nt: TGTGCCACCAGCAGGCAAACCACAGGGGGCTTAAATGAGCAGTTCTTC
clone_size: -; v_call: TRBV30; d_call: TRBD2; j_call: TRBJ2-7; cdr3_length: 13; cdr3_aa: CAWTSGNDYEQYF; cdr3_nt: TGTGCCTGGACGAGCGGGAACGACTACGAGCAGTACTTC
clone_size: -; v_call: TRBV6-5; d_call: TRBD2; j_call: TRBJ2-1; cdr3_length: 15; cdr3_aa: CASSYQLAGSNEQFF; cdr3_nt: TGTGCCAGCAGTTACCAACTAGCGGGGAGCAATGAGCAGTTCTTC
clone_size: -; v_call: TRBV28; d_call: TRBD1; j_call: TRBJ2-7; cdr3_length: 14; cdr3_aa: CASSHGQGAYEQYF; cdr3_nt: TGTGCCAGCAGTCACGGACAGGGGGCCTACGAGCAGTACTTC
clone_size: -; v_call: TRBV4-1; d_call: TRBD2; j_call: TRBJ2-1; cdr3_length: 18; cdr3_aa: CASSQVDSGGPLHNEQFF; cdr3_nt: TGCGCCAGCAGCCAAGTTGATAGCGGGGGCCCACTCCACAATGAGCAGTTCTTC
clone_size: few; v_call: TRBV28; d_call: -; j_call: TRBJ2-7; cdr3_length: 12; cdr3_aa: CASSSLNGEQYF; cdr3_nt: TGTGCCAGCAGTTCGTTAAACGGCGAGCAGTACTTC
clone_size: few; v_call: TRBV6-4; d_call: -; j_call: TRBJ1-5; cdr3_length: 13; cdr3_aa: CASSEEMNQPQHF; cdr3_nt: TGTGCCAGCAGTGAGGAGATGAATCAGCCCCAGCATTTT
clone_size: few; v_call: TRBV27; d_call: TRBD2; j_call: TRBJ2-1; cdr3_length: 16; cdr3_aa: CASSWTSGRAHNEQFF; cdr3_nt: TGTGCCAGCAGCTGGACTAGCGGGAGGGCCCACAATGAGCAGTTCTTC
clone_size: -; v_call: TRBV5-1; d_call: -; j_call: TRBJ1-3; cdr3_length: 17; cdr3_aa: CASSPWETHFSGNTIYF; cdr3_nt: TGCGCCAGCAGCCCCTGGGAGACCCATTTCTCTGGAAACACCATATATTTT
clone_size: few; v_call: TRBV14; d_call: -; j_call: TRBJ2-7; cdr3_length: 18; cdr3_aa: CASSQAAGGQGSTYEQYF; cdr3_nt: TGTGCCAGCAGCCAAGCCGCAGGTGGCCAGGGGTCCACCTACGAGCAGTACTTC
clone_size: -; v_call: TRBV5-8; d_call: -; j_call: TRBJ1-6; cdr3_length: 14; cdr3_aa: CASSPYLGGMTLHF; cdr3_nt: TGTGCCAGCAGCCCGTATTTAGGGGGTATGACCCTCCACTTT
clone_size: -; v_call: TRBV25-1; d_call: -; j_call: TRBJ1-2; cdr3_length: 16; cdr3_aa: CASSDGTRSQVEGYTF; cdr3_nt: TGTGCCAGCAGTGACGGGACAAGGTCCCAGGTGGAGGGCTACACCTTC